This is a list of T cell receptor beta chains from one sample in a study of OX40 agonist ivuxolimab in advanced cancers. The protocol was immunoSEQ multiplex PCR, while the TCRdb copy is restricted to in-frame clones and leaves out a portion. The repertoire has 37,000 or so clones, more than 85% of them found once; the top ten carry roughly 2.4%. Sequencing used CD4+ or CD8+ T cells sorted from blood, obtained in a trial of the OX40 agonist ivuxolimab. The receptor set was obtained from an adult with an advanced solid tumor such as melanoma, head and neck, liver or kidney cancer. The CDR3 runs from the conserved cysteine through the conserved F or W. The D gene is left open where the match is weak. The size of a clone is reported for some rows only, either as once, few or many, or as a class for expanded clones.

DNA: TGTGCCAGCAGCCTGCGGCGTAACACTGAAGCTTTCTTT
CDR3: CASSLRRNTEAFF
size: NA
D: NA
V: TRBV7-2
J: TRBJ1-1

DNA: TGTGCCAGCAGTCAAGGGGGTGGGCAGTATTTT
CDR3: CASSQGGGQYF
size: NA
D: NA
V: TRBV6-5
J: TRBJ2-3

DNA: TGTGCCAGCATAGACAGGGGCGGTGGACCTTACGAGCAGTACTTC
CDR3: CASIDRGGGPYEQYF
size: NA
D: TRBD1
V: TRBV6-5
J: TRBJ2-7

DNA: TGCGCCAGCAGCGTACTAGCGGGGAAATCCTACGAGCAGTACTTC
CDR3: CASSVLAGKSYEQYF
size: NA
D: TRBD2
V: TRBV5-1
J: TRBJ2-7

DNA: TGTGCCACCAGCAGGGCCAACGTCGGGCAGAGAGGTGAAAAACTGTTTTTT
CDR3: CATSRANVGQRGEKLFF
size: NA
D: NA
V: TRBV15
J: TRBJ1-4

DNA: TGCGCCAGCAGCTTGGCAGGGGGGGTAAACACTGAAGCTTTCTTT
CDR3: CASSLAGGVNTEAFF
size: NA
D: TRBD1
V: TRBV5-1
J: TRBJ1-1

DNA: TGTGCCAGCAGCTTAGGGCAGGTTGGAAACACCATATATTTT
CDR3: CASSLGQVGNTIYF
size: few
D: NA
V: TRBV7-9
J: TRBJ1-3

DNA: TGTGCCATCAAGGGCCTGGGGAGCACAGATACGCAGTATTTT
CDR3: CAIKGLGSTDTQYF
size: NA
D: NA
V: TRBV10-3
J: TRBJ2-3

DNA: TGCGCCAGCAGCGCGTACGTCGGGGGCGGGGAGCTGTTTTTT
CDR3: CASSAYVGGGELFF
size: NA
D: NA
V: TRBV5-1
J: TRBJ2-2

DNA: TGTGCCAGCAGTGAATTTGGTAGGACAGGGGGCCACGAGCAGTACTTC
CDR3: CASSEFGRTGGHEQYF
size: once
D: TRBD1
V: TRBV25-1
J: TRBJ2-7

DNA: TGTGCCAGCAGTTACTCTTTCCAGGGTTTTAATGAGCAGTTCTTC
CDR3: CASSYSFQGFNEQFF
size: NA
D: NA
V: TRBV6-5
J: TRBJ2-1

DNA: TGTGCCAGAAGCCCCTCCCCGGGCCCAGTCAAAGAGAGCAATCAGCCCCAGCATTTT
CDR3: CARSPSPGPVKESNQPQHF
size: NA
D: NA
V: TRBV5-3
J: TRBJ1-5

DNA: TGCGCCAGCAGCCCGCAACGCGGGGGGGATCACACCGGGGAGCTGTTTTTT
CDR3: CASSPQRGGDHTGELFF
size: NA
D: TRBD2
V: TRBV4-1
J: TRBJ2-2

DNA: TGTGCCAGCAGCAGGACAGGGGACCAGAGAAACACCATATATTTT
CDR3: CASSRTGDQRNTIYF
size: NA
D: TRBD1
V: TRBV11-2
J: TRBJ1-3

DNA: TGCGCCAGCAGAAGCCCCGGGGCTCCTAATGAAAAACTGTTTTTT
CDR3: CASRSPGAPNEKLFF
size: NA
D: NA
V: TRBV5-1
J: TRBJ1-4

DNA: TGTGCCAGCAGCAAAGTATCCGGGACAGGGACCCACGAGCAGTACTTC
CDR3: CASSKVSGTGTHEQYF
size: NA
D: NA
V: TRBV21-1
J: TRBJ2-7

DNA: TGTGCCAGCAGCAAGGGGACGGGATCCTACGAGCAGTACTTC
CDR3: CASSKGTGSYEQYF
size: NA
D: NA
V: TRBV7-9
J: TRBJ2-7

DNA: TGTGCCAGCAGTTACGTGGGGCCAGATACGCAGTATTTT
CDR3: CASSYVGPDTQYF
size: NA
D: NA
V: TRBV6-6
J: TRBJ2-3

DNA: TGTGCCAGCAGCTTGCAGGGGCCGCAGTACTTC
CDR3: CASSLQGPQYF
size: NA
D: NA
V: TRBV5-8
J: TRBJ2-7

DNA: TGTGCCAGTAGTATAACGACAGCTCCCTATGGCTACACCTTC
CDR3: CASSITTAPYGYTF
size: NA
D: NA
V: TRBV19
J: TRBJ1-2

DNA: TGTGCCAGTGGGATCGCCTCAACTAATGAAAAACTGTTTTTT
CDR3: CASGIASTNEKLFF
size: NA
D: NA
V: TRBV6-5
J: TRBJ1-4

DNA: TGTGCCAGCAGCCAAGAATCGTACGGGTCGAATTCACCCCTCCACTTT
CDR3: CASSQESYGSNSPLHF
size: NA
D: NA
V: TRBV4-2
J: TRBJ1-6

DNA: TGCAGTGGGACTAGCGGGAGTGAGCAGTTCTTC
CDR3: CSGTSGSEQFF
size: once
D: TRBD2
V: TRBV20-1
J: TRBJ2-1

DNA: TGTGCCAGCAGCTTAGAGGGAAGGAGCACTGAAGCTTTCTTT
CDR3: CASSLEGRSTEAFF
size: few
D: NA
V: TRBV7-9
J: TRBJ1-1

DNA: TGTGCCATCAGTGACCCGGGACCGCAAGAGACCCAGTACTTC
CDR3: CAISDPGPQETQYF
size: NA
D: NA
V: TRBV10-3
J: TRBJ2-5

DNA: TGTGCCATCAGTGCACGGACACAAGAGACCCAGTACTTC
CDR3: CAISARTQETQYF
size: NA
D: NA
V: TRBV10-3
J: TRBJ2-5

DNA: TGTGCCAGCAGCAAAGTAAGGGGAACTAATGAAAAACTGTTTTTT
CDR3: CASSKVRGTNEKLFF
size: NA
D: NA
V: TRBV21-1
J: TRBJ1-4

DNA: TGTGCCAGCAAGGCAGGGAAGGGGAACACTGAAGCTTTCTTT
CDR3: CASKAGKGNTEAFF
size: once
D: NA
V: TRBV2
J: TRBJ1-1

DNA: TGTGCCAGCTCACCGGCACAGGGAAGAGAGACCCAGTACTTC
CDR3: CASSPAQGRETQYF
size: NA
D: NA
V: TRBV18
J: TRBJ2-5

DNA: TGTGCCAGCAGTGAAATCGATGGTCGTGGACAGGGGATAGCCTACACCTTC
CDR3: CASSEIDGRGQGIAYTF
size: once
D: TRBD1
V: TRBV6-1
J: TRBJ1-2

DNA: TGTGCCAGCACGGGAGGAGGGCAGAACTCTAACTATGGCTACACCTTC
CDR3: CASTGGGQNSNYGYTF
size: NA
D: NA
V: TRBV6-6
J: TRBJ1-2

DNA: TGCAGCGGGGGATGGGTCTACGAGCAGTACTTC
CDR3: CSGGWVYEQYF
size: NA
D: NA
V: TRBV29-1
J: TRBJ2-7

DNA: TGTGCCAGCAGCGTAGATAGGGGCGGCTACACTGAAGCTTTCTTT
CDR3: CASSVDRGGYTEAFF
size: NA
D: NA
V: TRBV9
J: TRBJ1-1

DNA: TGCGCCAGCAGCCAAGACAGAGCCTCTGGGGCCAACGTCCTGACTTTC
CDR3: CASSQDRASGANVLTF
size: once
D: NA
V: TRBV4-1
J: TRBJ2-6

DNA: TGCAGCGTTAAAGTGGGGACCGACTATGGCTACACCTTC
CDR3: CSVKVGTDYGYTF
size: NA
D: NA
V: TRBV29-1
J: TRBJ1-2

DNA: TGTGCCAGCAGCTTACCCTCGAGCGGGGGGGCCGGCTATGAGCAGTTCTTC
CDR3: CASSLPSSGGAGYEQFF
size: once
D: TRBD2
V: TRBV7-8
J: TRBJ2-1

DNA: TGTGCCAGTGAGGGGCTAGCGGGGACAGATACGCAGTATTTT
CDR3: CASEGLAGTDTQYF
size: NA
D: TRBD2
V: TRBV19
J: TRBJ2-3

DNA: TGTGCCAGCAGAATCGGACAGAACACTGAAGCTTTCTTT
CDR3: CASRIGQNTEAFF
size: NA
D: NA
V: TRBV11-1
J: TRBJ1-1

DNA: TGTGCCAGCAGCCCGCGAGGCGAGGGGCTACGGGGCTACACCTTC
CDR3: CASSPRGEGLRGYTF
size: NA
D: NA
V: TRBV7-9
J: TRBJ1-2

DNA: TGCGCCAGCAGTTCACCGTACCGGGGACAAACTGAAGCTTTCTTT
CDR3: CASSSPYRGQTEAFF
size: few
D: NA
V: TRBV5-1
J: TRBJ1-1

DNA: TGTGCCAGCAGCCAGATCCGACTCGGCACAGATACGCAGTATTTT
CDR3: CASSQIRLGTDTQYF
size: NA
D: NA
V: TRBV14
J: TRBJ2-3

DNA: TGTGCCAGCAGCTCCCAACGCTACAATGAGCAGTTCTTC
CDR3: CASSSQRYNEQFF
size: NA
D: NA
V: TRBV7-8
J: TRBJ2-1

DNA: TGCAGTGCTAGGCGGGACTATGGCTACACCTTC
CDR3: CSARRDYGYTF
size: NA
D: NA
V: TRBV20-1
J: TRBJ1-2

DNA: TGTGCCAGCAGATTAGGGGGGTCTGGGAACACTGAAGCTTTCTTT
CDR3: CASRLGGSGNTEAFF
size: NA
D: NA
V: TRBV7-2
J: TRBJ1-1

DNA: TGTGCCAGCAGCCCCGTCAGGGGTCCCCGCTACTATGGCTACACCTTC
CDR3: CASSPVRGPRYYGYTF
size: NA
D: NA
V: TRBV9
J: TRBJ1-2

DNA: TGTGCCAGCAGCCAAGGTCCTCAGGGAGTCACAGATACGCAGTATTTT
CDR3: CASSQGPQGVTDTQYF
size: NA
D: NA
V: TRBV14
J: TRBJ2-3

DNA: TGTGCCAGCAGCAGGAGTAGGGACGCAGAGCAGTTCTTC
CDR3: CASSRSRDAEQFF
size: NA
D: NA
V: TRBV7-3
J: TRBJ2-1

DNA: TGCAGCGCGTGGGCAGGGGGCAACACTGAAGCTTTCTTT
CDR3: CSAWAGGNTEAFF
size: once
D: TRBD1
V: TRBV29-1
J: TRBJ1-1

DNA: TGTGCCAGCAGCCGCACAGTAAACTATGGCTACACCTTC
CDR3: CASSRTVNYGYTF
size: NA
D: NA
V: TRBV28
J: TRBJ1-2

DNA: TGTGCCAGCACCGCAAGCGGGAACACAGATACGCAGTATTTT
CDR3: CASTASGNTDTQYF
size: NA
D: TRBD2
V: TRBV11-2
J: TRBJ2-3

DNA: TGTGCCAGCAGTTCTCGGACAGGGGCGAGAGAGCAGTACTTC
CDR3: CASSSRTGAREQYF
size: NA
D: TRBD1
V: TRBV7-3
J: TRBJ2-7

DNA: TGTGCCAGCCGGGAGGTTGATACGCAGTATTTT
CDR3: CASREVDTQYF
size: NA
D: TRBD2
V: TRBV6-5
J: TRBJ2-3

DNA: TGCGCCAGCAGTCCCGAGAGGGGACCTAATGAAAAACTGTTTTTT
CDR3: CASSPERGPNEKLFF
size: NA
D: NA
V: TRBV23-1
J: TRBJ1-4

DNA: TGTGCCAGCAGCCAATTGAACGGGGGGGATGAAAAACTGTTTTTT
CDR3: CASSQLNGGDEKLFF
size: NA
D: NA
V: TRBV9
J: TRBJ1-4

DNA: TGCAGTGCTGGACCTCAGCCCCAGCATTTT
CDR3: CSAGPQPQHF
size: NA
D: NA
V: TRBV20-1
J: TRBJ1-5

DNA: TGTGCCATCAGGGAAGGGCCCTTCTATGGCTACACCTTC
CDR3: CAIREGPFYGYTF
size: NA
D: NA
V: TRBV10-3
J: TRBJ1-2

DNA: TGTGCCAGCAGTTACTCCGTCTCTGGGGCCAACGTCCTGACTTTC
CDR3: CASSYSVSGANVLTF
size: NA
D: NA
V: TRBV6-6
J: TRBJ2-6

DNA: TGTGCCAGCAGCGCCCGCTCCAAGGGGAATGAGCAGTTCTTC
CDR3: CASSARSKGNEQFF
size: NA
D: NA
V: TRBV9
J: TRBJ2-1

DNA: TGTGCCAGTATCGGATCAGGGTACTTACTCACCTACGAGCAGTACTTC
CDR3: CASIGSGYLLTYEQYF
size: once
D: NA
V: TRBV28
J: TRBJ2-7